These 30 T cell receptor beta chains originate from one sample sequenced in a study of T cells in Graves' hyperthyroidism and ophthalmopathy. The CDR3 regions of TCR beta were amplified from RNA transcripts. With the HTBI primer set, the TCR CDR3 went through a first round of RT-PCR. TCRdb used MiXCR to reprocess the multiplex PCR reads, holding one entry per CDR3 protein. The repertoire consists of hundreds of thousands of distinct CDR3 sequences, with approximately 21% occurring once and the leading ten covering approximately 60%. Sequencing was performed on blood. The source of these receptors is a man between 25 and 39 years old with Graves' ophthalmopathy.

CDR3 sequence: CSVMGQGNSEQYF. DNA for the CDR3: TGCAGTGTCATGGGGCAGGGGAATTCCGAGCAGTACTTC. The chain joins TRBV20-1 to TRBJ2-7, with TRBD1 as a possible D gene (6 bases). Germline V gives CDR1 DFQATT, CDR2 SNEGSKA (reference sequence). CDR3 length equals 13 residues. Trimming took 7 bases from V and 6 from J, leaving 19 bases between them.

The sample holds many counts of this clonotype. The chain links TRBV20-1 to TRBJ2-3; 10 nucleotides line up with TRBD2. Germline V gene data show CDR1 as DFQATT and CDR2 as SNEGSKA (reference sequence). CDR3 length: 16 residues. J gave up 3 bases and V 0 bases, and 6 bases lay outside the gene matches. The CDR3 DNA sequence: TGCAGTGCTAGAGATGTGGCTAGCGGGAGAACAGATACGCAGTATTTT. It codes for CSARDVASGRTDTQYF.

The J gene is TRBJ2-7, the V gene TRBV5-1; TRBD1 is a possible D gene (6 bases). Germline CDR1 SGHRS, CDR2 YFSETQ. Trimming pared 4 bases from V and 0 bases from J, leaving 11 bases between. The CDR3 is made up of 14 amino acids. Written as DNA, the CDR3 is TGCGCCAGCAGCCCGATACAGGGCTCCTACGAGCAGTACTTC. The encoded protein is CASSPIQGSYEQYF.

The chain is built from TRBV5-1 and TRBJ2-5; 11 positions match TRBD2. Germline-derived CDR1 and CDR2 are SGHRS and YFSETQ. This CDR3 comprises 16 residues. Unmatched junction bases numbered 3, after V lost 1 base and J lost 1 base. Here the CDR3 DNA reads TGCGCCAGCAGCTTGTTAGCGGGAGGGCCCCAAGAGACCCAGTACTTC. This sequence encodes CASSLLAGGPQETQYF.

This chain links TRBV5-1 with TRBJ2-5; 10 bases align to TRBD1. This CDR3 spans 15 amino acids. After removal of 4 bases from V and 2 bases from J, the junction contained 5 bases not matched to a gene. In germline, CDR1 is SGHRS, CDR2 YFSETQ. CDR3 DNA: TGCGCCAGCAGCGGGTGGGACAGGGGACAAGAGACCCAGTACTTC. Its translation is CASSGWDRGQETQYF.

The chain combines TRBV4-2 with TRBJ1-1; D is unresolved. The V end was cut by 0 bases, the J end by 1 base, with 12 bases between. CDR1 and CDR2 from the germline V gene are LGHNA and YNFKEQ. This CDR3 is built from 16 residues. In DNA form, the CDR3 reads TGTGCCAGCAGCCAAGAACAGCGTTTAAGGAACACTGAAGCTTTCTTT. Its translation: CASSQEQRLRNTEAFF.

V is TRBV5-5 and J is TRBJ2-1, with 10 positions matching TRBD2. The CDR3 covers 14 residues. The germline gives CDR1 SGHKS, CDR2 YYEKEE (reference sequence). Trimming cost V 3 bases and J 15 bases; bases outside gene matches: 12. Here the CDR3 reads CASSSLLAGVRRFF. The CDR3 coding sequence is TGTGCCAGCAGCTCCCTCCTAGCGGGAGTACGTCGGTTCTTC.

This chain uses TRBV9 with TRBJ2-2; 9 bases align to TRBD1. Germline V CDR1 and CDR2: SGDLS, YYNGEE. The CDR3 runs 16 residues. The J segment lost 3 bases and the V segment lost 1 base, leaving 4 bases of the junction unmatched. DNA of the CDR3: TGTGCCAGCAGCGTATTGGGACAGGGCCACACCGGGGAGCTGTTTTTT. Amino acid sequence: CASSVLGQGHTGELFF.

Turning to this clonotype: A single base separates this from a much larger clone, so it may be a read error. The J gene is TRBJ2-3, the V gene TRBV2; 7 bases agree with TRBD2. The germline V gene encodes CDR1 SNHLY and CDR2 FYNNEI. The CDR3 has 16 amino acids. The CDR3 DNA is TGTGCCAGCACGGAACGCGCTAGCGGTGGCACAGATACGCAGTGTTTT. Protein product: CASTERASGGTDTQCF.

This chain links TRBV7-9 with TRBJ2-1; D is unclear. There are 16 residues in the CDR3. Trimming removed 1 base at V and 8 bases at J, with 18 bases between. CDR1 SEHNR and CDR2 FQNEAQ come from the germline V gene (reference sequence). The CDR3 protein is CASSLGLDTLWDEQFF. In DNA form, the CDR3 reads TGTGCCAGCAGCTTAGGTCTCGACACGTTGTGGGATGAGCAGTTCTTC. Full variable domain (rest looked up from reference TRBV7-9 and TRBJ2-1): DTGVSQNPRHKITKRGQNVTFRCDPISEHNRLYWYRQTLGQGPEFLTYFQNEAQLEKSRLLSDRFSAERPKGSFSTLEIQRTEQGDSAMYLCASSLGLDTLWDEQFFGPGTRLTVL.

This clonotype has a handful of counts. The genes are TRBV9 and TRBJ2-3, with TRBD2 matching over 14 bases. The CDR3 sequence is 19 residues long. Germline V lookup: CDR1 SGDLS, CDR2 YYNGEE. The junction had 6 bases not matched to a gene; V was cut back by 0 bases and J by 0 bases. Here the CDR3 reads CASSVGGLAGVSSTDTQYF. The CDR3 nucleotides read TGTGCCAGCAGCGTAGGGGGACTAGCGGGAGTGTCTAGCACAGATACGCAGTATTTT.

This clonotype appeared a few times. The rearrangement uses TRBV5-1 and TRBJ2-7, with D perhaps assigned TRBD1 or TRBD2 (5 bases each). Germline CDR1 reads SGHRS; CDR2 reads YFSETQ. Trimming pared 4 bases from V and 6 bases from J, leaving 17 bases between. The CDR3 is 14 residues long. CDR3 sequence (DNA): TGCGCCAGCAGCCCAAGGGACGGCAGTTCCGAGCAGTACTTC. Residues: CASSPRDGSSEQYF.

A note on this clonotype: This may stem from a read error, because a much larger clone lies one nucleotide away. This rearrangement joins TRBV7-9 to TRBJ2-7, with D maybe TRBD1 (6 bases). The J call may be faulty, since TRBJ2-1 better matches the DNA end. Germline CDR1 and CDR2: SEHNR and FQNEAQ (reference sequence). The CDR3 extends over 14 amino acids. The CDR3 nucleotides are TGTGCCAGCAGCTCATGGGACATCTCCTACGAGCAGTTCTTC. Its translation is CASSSWDISYEQFF.

This clonotype was recorded many times. The chain carries TRBV3-1 and TRBJ2-1, with TRBD2 matching 8 bases. The CDR3 has 16 amino acids. Germline V CDR1 and CDR2: LGHDT, YNNKEL (reference sequence). J gave up 9 bases and V 0 bases, and 10 bases lay outside the gene matches. This CDR3 is CASSQDRGLGGVEQFF. The CDR3, as DNA: TGTGCCAGCAGCCAAGATCGGGGACTAGGGGGAGTTGAGCAGTTCTTC.

This rearrangement joins TRBV28 to TRBJ2-7, with 8 positions matching TRBD2. The V gene's germline CDR1 is MDHEN and CDR2 SYDVKM. V trimming: 3 bases; J trimming: 2 bases; junction bases outside the gene matches: 12. The CDR3 totals 17 residues. The CDR3 sequence is CASSFLFRLAGTYEQYF. CDR3 coding DNA: TGTGCCAGCAGTTTCTTGTTTCGGCTAGCGGGCACCTACGAGCAGTACTTC. Full variable domain (remainder filled in from reference TRBV28 and TRBJ2-7): DVKVTQSSRYLVKRTGEKVFLECVQDMDHENMFWYRQDPGLGLRLIYFSYDVKMKEKGDIPEGYSVSREKKERFSLILESASTNQTSMYLCASSFLFRLAGTYEQYFGPGTRLTVT.

This clonotype has at least ten counts. The V call is TRBV2, the J call TRBJ1-6; D not resolved. Looked up from germline, CDR1 is SNHLY and CDR2 is FYNNEI. This CDR3 region has 11 residues. Between the trimmed V and J ends, which lost 7 bases and 7 bases, there was a span of 5 bases. CDR3 sequence reads: CASNENSPLHF. Written as DNA, the CDR3 is TGTGCCAGCAATGAGAATTCACCCCTCCACTTT.

This chain links TRBV9 with TRBJ1-3; possibly TRBD1 for D (6 bases). Trimming pared 0 bases from V and 0 bases from J, leaving 16 bases between. This CDR3 region has 18 residues. Germline-derived CDR1 and CDR2 are SGDLS and YYNGEE. This CDR3 reads CASSVGGGALSSGNTIYF. CDR3 coding DNA: TGTGCCAGCAGCGTAGGGGGGGGGGCCTTGAGCTCTGGAAACACCATATATTTT. Based on the CDR3 plus reference TRBV9 and TRBJ1-3, the full variable domain is DSGVTQTPKHLITATGQRVTLRCSPRSGDLSVYWYQQSLDQGLQFLIQYYNGEERAKGNILERFSAQQFPDLHSELNLSSLELGDSALYFCASSVGGGALSSGNTIYFGEGSWLTVV.

The chain employs TRBV12-5 and TRBJ2-1; the D gene could be TRBD1 or TRBD2 (6 bases each). Germline lookup yields CDR1 LGHNT and CDR2 FRNRAP. The CDR3 contains 20 residues. Trimming cost V 6 bases and J 0 bases, with 27 bases left between them. The CDR3 DNA is TGTGCTAGTGGCCAGGACTGGGGGGACATCGACCAGAGCTCCTACAATGAGCAGTTCTTC. This gives the protein CASGQDWGDIDQSSYNEQFF.

This clonotype was counted many times. The chain joins TRBV20-1 to TRBJ2-1; a weak D match, TRBD2 (6 bases). V lost 4 bases and J lost 0, with 13 bases in between. The CDR3 is 15 residues long. The germline V gene encodes CDR1 DFQATT and CDR2 SNEGSKA (reference sequence). CDR3 protein: CSATPGLRSYNEQFF. The CDR3 bases are TGCAGTGCTACACCGGGACTCCGCTCCTACAATGAGCAGTTCTTC.

Only a few counts were recorded for this clonotype. The chain links TRBV20-1 to TRBJ1-4; D gene unclear. CDR1 and CDR2 from the germline V gene are DFQATT and SNEGSKA (reference sequence). CDR3 length: 14 amino acids. Trimming removed 0 bases from V and 6 bases from J, with 11 bases in between. The CDR3 spells CSARDSGRDEKLFF. The DNA of the CDR3 is TGCAGTGCTAGAGATTCCGGGAGGGATGAAAAACTGTTTTTT.

In this sample, this clonotype turned up a few times. The chain links TRBV6-1 to TRBJ2-5; 7 bases agree with TRBD2. Germline CDR1 reads MNHNS; CDR2 reads SASEGT. This CDR3 spans 14 amino acids. Losses at the gene ends were 10 bases for V and 4 bases for J; bases not matched to a gene: 12. In DNA, the CDR3 is TGTGCCACGGGAGGAAGTTCGGGTGGAGAGACCCAGTACTTC. It translates to CATGGSSGGETQYF.

This clonotype was found many times. V usage is TRBV3-1 and J usage is TRBJ2-3; D might be TRBD1 (6 bases). Between the trimmed V and J ends, which lost 6 bases and 5 bases, there was a span of 9 bases. The CDR3 extends over 12 amino acids. Germline loops: CDR1 LGHDT, CDR2 YNNKEL (reference sequence). The CDR3 DNA is TGTGCCAGCAGACAGGGAAGAGATACGCAGTATTTT. This codes for CASRQGRDTQYF.

This chain connects TRBV28 to TRBJ1-5; perhaps TRBD1 as D (5 bases). The CDR3 contains 14 residues. The V and J ends lost 6 bases and 3 bases respectively, with 12 bases between them. Germline V lookup: CDR1 MDHEN, CDR2 SYDVKM. CDR3 nucleotide sequence: TGTGCCAGCAGCCTCCCAGGGATCAATCAGCCCCAGCATTTT. Residues: CASSLPGINQPQHF. The full variable domain, rest sourced from reference TRBV28 and TRBJ1-5, is DVKVTQSSRYLVKRTGEKVFLECVQDMDHENMFWYRQDPGLGLRLIYFSYDVKMKEKGDIPEGYSVSREKKERFSLILESASTNQTSMYLCASSLPGINQPQHFGDGTRLSIL.

The rearrangement links TRBV12-3 or TRBV12-4 to TRBJ1-1; D perhaps matches TRBD1 (5 bases). CDR3 length: 13 residues. Trimming removed 5 bases at V and 8 bases at J, with 15 bases between. DNA for the CDR3: TGTGCCAGCAGTCCGCAGACAGCCTTGGAAGCTTTCTTT. It is translated as CASSPQTALEAFF.

This clonotype was detected many times. CDR3 amino acids: CASSLVSGTGNEQFF. Written as DNA, the CDR3 is TGTGCCAGCAGTTTGGTTAGCGGGACAGGGAATGAGCAGTTCTTC. The V and J genes are TRBV28 and TRBJ2-1; D possibly corresponds to TRBD1 (9 bases). CDR1 MDHEN and CDR2 SYDVKM come from the germline V gene. V was cut by 3 bases and J by 7 bases, with 16 bases left in between. The length of the CDR3 is 15 residues.

There are a few counts of this clonotype. Possible read error: a much larger clone is one base away. The chain carries TRBV11-1 and TRBJ2-3; maybe TRBD1 (5 bases). The J call may be wrong; the DNA end is better matched by TRBJ1-5. The CDR3 runs 14 residues. Germline V lookup: CDR1 SGHAT, CDR2 FQDESV (reference sequence). CDR3 sequence: CASSSRVTTDTQHF. DNA for the CDR3: TGTGCCAGCAGCTCCCGAGTGACGACAGATACGCAGCATTTT.

This chain links TRBV7-2 with TRBJ1-1, with 10 bases matching TRBD1. The CDR3 has 16 residues. Germline values: CDR1 SGHTA, CDR2 FQGNSA. The V and J ends lost 5 bases and 0 bases, in that order; junction bases with no gene match: 6. Written as DNA, the CDR3 is TGTGCCAGCAGCCTTACGACAGGGGGCCTGAACACTGAAGCTTTCTTT. It translates to CASSLTTGGLNTEAFF.

The chain uses TRBV4-2 and TRBJ2-2; D is undetermined. Germline assignment: CDR1 LGHNA and CDR2 YNFKEQ. The CDR3 runs 15 residues. Trimming removed 4 bases at V and 0 bases at J, with 9 bases between. The CDR3: CASSPLETNTGELFF. The CDR3 nucleotides are TGTGCCAGCAGCCCTTTAGAGACGAACACCGGGGAGCTGTTTTTT.

This clonotype was seen repeatedly, ten times or more. The rearrangement uses TRBV24-1 and TRBJ2-7, with D unclear. CDR3 length: 13 residues. The germline gives CDR1 KGHDR, CDR2 SFDVKD. V lost 2 bases and J lost 1, with 5 bases in between. The DNA for the CDR3 is TGTGCCACCAGTGATTCAGATTCCTACGAGCAGTACTTC. Encoded protein: CATSDSDSYEQYF.

This clonotype was seen many times. The chain combines TRBV5-6 with TRBJ2-5; tentative D call: TRBD1 (5 bases). CDR1 SGHDT and CDR2 YYEEEE come from the germline V gene. CDR3 size: 13 residues. Trimming removed 2 bases from V and 5 bases from J, with 10 bases in between. The CDR3 region has the DNA TGTGCCAGCAGCTTCACCCAGGGTGAGACCCAGTACTTC. Translated, it gives CASSFTQGETQYF.